The 18 T cell receptor beta chains presented below share a single source sample, sequenced in a study of blood T cells in healthy people across ages. With a J-beta primer mix and a sample-barcoded 5' primer, a second PCR ran about 7 to 12 cycles. TCRdb itself ran the 5' RACE reads through MiXCR, one entry per CDR3 protein. The table lists about 1.6 million distinct CDR3 sequences, about 32% of them singletons. Material for sequencing was blood. The source of these receptors is a woman between 25 and 40 years old in good health.

The chain couples TRBV15 to TRBJ2-1; 15 bases are shared with TRBD2. Germline CDR1 and CDR2: LNHNV and YYDKDF (reference sequence). This CDR3 spans 19 amino acids. V lost 0 bases to trimming and J lost 2 bases; unmatched junction nucleotides: 5. CDR3 loop: CATSRDEWTSGRAYNEQFF. The CDR3 DNA reads as TGTGCCACCAGCAGAGATGAGTGGACTAGCGGGAGGGCCTACAATGAGCAGTTCTTC.

The table lists this clonotype with a few counts. The chain uses TRBV6-1 and TRBJ2-4; 8 nucleotides agree with TRBD1. This CDR3 comprises 13 residues. The V segment lost 2 bases and the J segment 14 bases; nucleotides outside the gene matches: 8. CDR1 and CDR2 from the germline V gene are MNHNS and SASEGT. CDR3 in DNA: TGTGCCAGCAGTGAACCCCCGGACAGGGTGGAGTACTTC. It specifies CASSEPPDRVEYF.

This clonotype has only a few counts. The chain uses TRBV10-1 and TRBJ2-5; TRBD2 matches at 7 bases. The CDR3 has 15 amino acids. Unmatched junction bases numbered 10, after V lost 2 bases and J lost 7 bases. CDR1 is WNHNN, CDR2 SYGVQD, per germline (reference sequence). This chain's CDR3 is CASSESGTQEGTQYF. In nucleotides, the CDR3 is TGCGCCAGCAGTGAGAGCGGGACTCAAGAAGGGACCCAGTACTTC.

The V and J genes are TRBV7-9 and TRBJ2-3, with 9 bases aligning to TRBD1. The CDR3 runs to 16 residues. J was trimmed by 3 bases and V by 5 bases; bases with no gene match: 9. In germline, CDR1 is SEHNR, CDR2 FQNEAQ (reference sequence). The CDR3 loop is CASSGRQGVSTDTQYF. DNA for the CDR3: TGTGCCAGCAGCGGGCGACAGGGGGTTTCGACAGATACGCAGTATTTT. The variable domain in full, with the rest retrieved from reference TRBV7-9 and TRBJ2-3, is DTGVSQNPRHKITKRGQNVTFRCDPISEHNRLYWYRQTLGQGPEFLTYFQNEAQLEKSRLLSDRFSAERPKGSFSTLEIQRTEQGDSAMYLCASSGRQGVSTDTQYFGPGTRLTVL.

The chain joins TRBV9 to TRBJ2-2; 16 bases are a match to TRBD2. The trim removed 3 bases at V and 3 bases at J, leaving 8 bases unmatched. This CDR3 has 19 residues. Germline V gene data show CDR1 as SGDLS and CDR2 as YYNGEE. Here the CDR3 reads CASSDMGLAGGLDTGELFF. The CDR3 nucleotides read TGTGCCAGCAGCGACATGGGACTAGCGGGGGGGCTCGACACCGGGGAGCTGTTTTTT. Using reference TRBV9 and TRBJ2-2 for the parts outside the CDR3, the full variable domain is DSGVTQTPKHLITATGQRVTLRCSPRSGDLSVYWYQQSLDQGLQFLIQYYNGEERAKGNILERFSAQQFPDLHSELNLSSLELGDSALYFCASSDMGLAGGLDTGELFFGEGSRLTVL.

CDR3 DNA: TGTGCCAGCAGTTCCTGGAACTATGGCTACACCTTC. Translated: CASSSWNYGYTF. The gene calls are TRBV27 and TRBJ1-2; D is undetermined. Germline values: CDR1 MNHEY, CDR2 SMNVEV (reference sequence). This CDR3 has 12 residues. Trimming stripped 4 bases from V and 2 bases from J, with 5 bases between.

The V gene is TRBV5-1, the J gene TRBJ2-1; D call uncertain. The CDR3 runs to 13 residues. V lost 3 bases, J lost 8 bases, and 12 bases lay in between. Germline V CDR1 and CDR2: SGHRS, YFSETQ. This CDR3 is CASSSEIIYEQFF. The CDR3 DNA reads TGCGCCAGCAGCTCCGAAATTATCTATGAGCAGTTCTTC.

This clonotype was seen more than once but under ten times. The rearrangement uses TRBV20-1 and TRBJ2-7; D is possibly TRBD2 (5 bases). Per the germline V gene, CDR1 is DFQATT and CDR2 is SNEGSKA (reference sequence). This CDR3 comprises 13 residues. The V end was cut by 3 bases, the J end by 2 bases, with 11 bases between. CDR3 protein: CSASSRATYEQYF. The CDR3 bases are TGCAGTGCTAGCTCGCGGGCTACCTACGAGCAGTACTTC.

The genes are TRBV2 and TRBJ2-7, with D perhaps matching TRBD1 (6 bases). This CDR3 spans 13 amino acids. The germline gives CDR1 SNHLY, CDR2 FYNNEI. V lost 7 bases and J 1 base, leaving 11 bases between the germline ends. DNA of the CDR3: TGTGCCAGCAAAACAGGGAGATCCTACGAGCAGTACTTC. Translated: CASKTGRSYEQYF.

The chain carries TRBV20-1 and TRBJ2-1, with D perhaps TRBD1 (5 bases). This CDR3 is 15 amino acids long. V was clipped by 2 bases and J by 3 bases, with 14 bases between them. Looked up from germline, CDR1 is DFQATT and CDR2 is SNEGSKA (reference sequence). In DNA, the CDR3 is TGCAGTGCTAGAAACGGACAAACCAACTACAATGAGCAGTTCTTC. It translates to CSARNGQTNYNEQFF.

This clonotype showed up just a few times. The genes are TRBV28 and TRBJ1-2; perhaps TRBD1 as D (6 bases). The CDR3 has 15 amino acids. Trimming left V 6 bases short and J 0 bases short, with 14 bases between. Per germline, CDR1 MDHEN and CDR2 SYDVKM. This chain's CDR3 is CASRAGVKANYGYTF. The CDR3, as DNA: TGTGCCAGCAGGGCAGGGGTAAAGGCTAACTATGGCTACACCTTC.

This chain connects TRBV3-1 to TRBJ2-7; no definite D call. Trimming pared 2 bases from V and 2 bases from J, leaving 13 bases between. The V gene's germline CDR1 is LGHDT and CDR2 YNNKEL (reference sequence). CDR3 size: 15 residues. The CDR3 DNA follows: TGTGCCAGCAGCCAACTGGGTATCAACGCCTACGAGCAGTACTTC. This encodes CASSQLGINAYEQYF.

This clonotype showed up many times. The chain carries TRBV25-1 and TRBJ2-3, with TRBD2 as a possible D gene (6 bases). Trimming cost V 3 bases and J 2 bases, with 12 bases left between them. Germline CDR1 MGHDK, CDR2 SYGVNS. The CDR3 consists of 15 residues. CDR3 sequence (DNA): TGTGCCAGCAGTGATCCCGGGAGCCCCACAGATACGCAGTATTTT. Its protein is CASSDPGSPTDTQYF.

V gene TRBV4-1 combines with J gene TRBJ2-1, with 13 bases fitting TRBD2. Germline V gene sequence: CDR1 MGHRA, CDR2 YSYEKL. The trim removed 4 bases at V and 10 bases at J, leaving 13 bases unmatched. The CDR3 is 17 residues long. Here the CDR3 reads CASSLSGTSGNKEEQFF. CDR3 coding DNA: TGCGCCAGCAGCCTCTCAGGGACTAGCGGGAACAAGGAGGAGCAGTTCTTC.

This clonotype was seen only a few times. V usage is TRBV5-1 and J usage is TRBJ2-7; 9 nucleotides agree with TRBD1. CDR1 is SGHRS, CDR2 YFSETQ, per germline. With V trimmed by 0 bases and J by 0 bases, 4 bases remained unmatched. The CDR3 extends over 16 amino acids. CDR3 protein: CASSLGQGGSSYEQYF. CDR3 DNA: TGCGCCAGCAGCTTGGGACAGGGGGGAAGCTCCTACGAGCAGTACTTC.

The chain couples TRBV2 to TRBJ2-7; D possibly matches TRBD1 or TRBD2 (5 bases each). The J call is in doubt because the DNA end fits TRBJ2-5 better. The CDR3 consists of 15 residues. CDR1 and CDR2 from the germline V gene are SNHLY and FYNNEI. CDR3 nucleotides: TGTGCCAGCAGCGCTGGGACCGGCGAGGGAGAGACCCAGTACTTC. The encoded protein is CASSAGTGEGETQYF.

The rearrangement links TRBV29-1 to TRBJ2-2, with 10 bases lining up with TRBD2. CDR1 and CDR2 from the germline V gene are SQVTM and ANQGSEA. The CDR3 runs 15 residues. V gave up 6 bases and J gave up 4 bases; unmatched junction bases: 8. The CDR3 is CSVYEREGSTGELFF. DNA of the CDR3: TGCAGCGTCTACGAGCGGGAGGGAAGCACCGGGGAGCTGTTTTTT.

The chain employs TRBV10-3 and TRBJ1-1, with D uncertain. The V end lost 3 bases, the J end lost 0 bases, and 14 bases lay between the germline ends. The CDR3 totals 16 residues. Germline CDR1 and CDR2: ENHRY and SYGVKD. This chain's CDR3 is CAISDNPTFMNTEAFF. The DNA for the CDR3 is TGTGCCATCAGTGATAACCCGACATTCATGAACACTGAAGCTTTCTTT.